This TCR beta chain appears in the sequencing data of a study of T-cell reconstitution after alpha-beta-depleted transplantation in children. CDR3 size: 16 residues. V lost 2 bases and J lost 0, with 12 bases in between. The germline V gene encodes CDR1 MDHEN and CDR2 SYDVKM. Regarding the study as a whole: Several patients had high TCRbeta diversity at day 60; it came from surviving recipient T cells and thymic progenitors. By about two months after transplant, alpha-beta T cells reportedly arose from several hundred graft clones that had expanded. Newly generated T cells supplied most T-cell counts and diversity one year post-transplant.

This clonotype was recorded many times. The target antigen is unknown. This sample's TCRbeta library carried unique molecular identifier barcodes. One entry per CDR3 protein, called by TCRdb with MiXCR from the PCR reads. The sample gives 800,000 to 1,000,000 distinct CDR3 sequences, 25% to 30% of which show up once; roughly 28% is in the top ten. The gene calls are TRBV28 and TRBJ2-3; TRBD2 might be the D (5 bases). This TCR came from a boy in the first two years of life who had a stem cell transplant for SCID, so the T cells may come from the graft donor. Source: PBMCs, mostly from graft donor cells, taken 360 days after TCRalphabeta/CD19-depleted stem cell transplant. The CDR3 sequence is CASSLDFRTSTDTQYF. In DNA, the CDR3 is TGTGCCAGCAGTTTAGACTTTAGGACTAGCACAGATACGCAGTATTTT.